The 13 T cell receptor beta chains given below trace back to one sample, sequenced in a study of blood T cell repertoires in COVID-19. Libraries were prepared by immunoSEQ multiplex PCR; TCRdb keeps only in-frame clonotypes and omits some of them. Among 370,000 or so clones listed, around 87% were seen once. The material sequenced was PBMCs or T cells enriched from blood (not recorded which). The receptors stem from a man under 40 who had recovered from COVID-19.

This clone was seen just once. The J gene is TRBJ2-1, the V gene TRBV7-2; 10 positions agree with TRBD2. V was clipped by 8 bases and J by 6 bases; unmatched bases: 10. This CDR3 spans 15 amino acids. CDR1 and CDR2 (germline): SGHTA, FQGNSA. The CDR3 sequence: CASSYQRGGINEQFF. In DNA form, the CDR3 reads TGTGCCAGCTCATATCAGCGGGGGGGAATCAATGAGCAGTTCTTC.

The chain uses TRBV6-1 and TRBJ1-4; D possibly corresponds to TRBD1 (6 bases). This CDR3 spans 16 amino acids. The germline V gene encodes CDR1 MNHNS and CDR2 SASEGT. V dropped 3 bases and J dropped 0 bases, with 11 bases sitting between them. The CDR3 here is CASSDRGGATNEKLFF. Written as DNA, the CDR3 is TGTGCCAGCAGTGACAGGGGTGGTGCAACTAATGAAAAACTGTTTTTT.

V is TRBV12-3 or TRBV12-4 and J is TRBJ2-1, with D unresolved. This CDR3 is built from 13 residues. Trimming shortened V by 3 bases and J by 0 bases, and 3 bases separated the two germline ends. CDR3 loop: CASSFSSYNEQFF. CDR3 DNA sequence: TGTGCCAGCAGTTTTAGCTCCTACAATGAGCAGTTCTTC.

The CDR3 sequence is CASSSVNPGTQYF. CDR3 sequence (DNA): TGTGCCAGCAGTTCCGTAAACCCGGGTACGCAGTATTTT. J is TRBJ2-3 and V is TRBV6-2 or TRBV6-3; D is undetermined. V lost 4 bases, J lost 8 bases, and 13 bases lay in between. Germline lookup yields CDR1 MNHEY and CDR2 SVGEGT. CDR3 length: 13 amino acids.

This clone was seen a few times. V gene TRBV2 combines with J gene TRBJ1-1; perhaps TRBD1 as D (5 bases). V lost 4 bases and J 3 bases, leaving 9 bases between the germline ends. The CDR3 covers 13 residues. CDR1 is SNHLY and CDR2 is FYNNEI in the germline V gene. The CDR3 sequence is CASSVFRDTEAFF. The CDR3 DNA reads as TGTGCCAGCAGTGTGTTCAGGGACACTGAAGCTTTCTTT.

The chain carries TRBV18 and TRBJ2-3; D ambiguous. The V end was cut by 5 bases, the J end by 0 bases, with 6 bases between. This CDR3 is built from 13 residues. Germline values: CDR1 KGHSH, CDR2 LQKENI. As DNA, the CDR3 is TGTGCCAGCTCAACGACTAGCACAGATACGCAGTATTTT. Amino acid sequence: CASSTTSTDTQYF.

This chain connects TRBV4-2 to TRBJ2-5; possibly TRBD2 for D (6 bases). This CDR3 contains 13 residues. Germline assignment: CDR1 LGHNA and CDR2 YNFKEQ. Deletions cut 5 bases from V and 4 bases from J, with 11 bases between. CDR3 DNA: TGTGCCAGCAGCGATCGGGGGAGAGAGACCCAGTACTTC. Translation gives CASSDRGRETQYF.

The chain recombines TRBV4-3 with TRBJ2-1; weak D call: TRBD1 (6 bases). The CDR3 has 17 residues. The V gene lost 0 bases and the J gene lost 0 bases, with 12 bases spanning the gap. Germline lookup yields CDR1 LGHNA and CDR2 YSLEER. CDR3 DNA: TGCGCCAGCAGCCAAGATACCAGGGGCACCTCCTACAATGAGCAGTTCTTC. Protein sequence: CASSQDTRGTSYNEQFF.

The chain recombines TRBV5-5 with TRBJ1-2; TRBD1 is a possible D gene (5 bases). Germline V gene lookup returns CDR1 SGHKS and CDR2 YYEKEE (reference sequence). The CDR3 is 14 amino acids. Trimming stripped 0 bases from V and 1 base from J, with 7 bases between. CDR3 sequence: CASSLEGLNYGYTF. DNA for the CDR3: TGTGCCAGCAGCTTGGAGGGACTTAACTATGGCTACACCTTC.

This chain connects TRBV5-1 to TRBJ1-1, with 8 positions matching TRBD1. The length of the CDR3 is 15 residues. CDR1 and CDR2 (germline): SGHRS, YFSETQ. V lost 4 bases to trimming and J lost 5 bases; unmatched junction nucleotides: 10. As DNA, the CDR3 is TGCGCCAGCAGCGTGCCGGACAGGGAGGGTACTGAAGCTTTCTTT. This translates into CASSVPDREGTEAFF.

This chain connects TRBV3-1 (or the pseudogene TRBV3-2) to TRBJ2-3; tentatively, D is TRBD1 (6 bases). V dropped 5 bases and J dropped 1 base, with 10 bases sitting between them. The germline V gene encodes CDR1 LGHDT and CDR2 YNNKEL (reference sequence). CDR3 size: 14 residues. The CDR3 DNA is TGTGCCAGCAGCACTCGACAGGGCACAGATACGCAGTATTTT. It codes for CASSTRQGTDTQYF.

The chain links TRBV2 to TRBJ1-2; possible D gene TRBD1, 6 bases. V was pared by 8 bases and J by 5 bases, with 21 bases between. The germline CDR1 and CDR2 sequences are SNHLY and FYNNEI. The CDR3 is 15 residues long. As DNA, the CDR3 is TGTGCCAGCTTTAAAGGGGGAAATGTATATTATGGCTACACCTTC. Its translation is CASFKGGNVYYGYTF.

The rearrangement uses TRBV11-2 and TRBJ2-1, with 13 bases lining up with TRBD2. V gave up 5 bases and J gave up 0 bases; unmatched junction bases: 4. This CDR3 comprises 17 residues. CDR1 is SGHAT, CDR2 FQNNGV, per germline. The CDR3 nucleotides are TGTGCCAGCAGCCCGGGACTAGCGGGGAGCTCCTACAATGAGCAGTTCTTC. Amino acid sequence: CASSPGLAGSSYNEQFF.